This TCR beta chain was sequenced in a study of response to subunit inactivated influenza vaccine. This clonotype appeared a few times. The antigen is undetermined. Study conclusions and caveats: The authors proposed limited new T cell recruitment per seasonal influenza vaccination.

Germline values: CDR1 SGHVS, CDR2 FNYEAQ. V lost 0 bases to trimming and J lost 4 bases; unmatched junction nucleotides: 17. This CDR3 comprises 20 residues. TCRdb redid the calling of the RT-PCR reads with MiXCR, one entry per CDR3 protein. The sample contains under 200,000 distinct CDR3 sequences, over 8.5% of which appear only once. J is TRBJ2-1 and V is TRBV7-6; 8 nucleotides line up with TRBD2. Sequencing was performed on CD8+ T cells sorted from PBMCs, taken around 25 months after vaccination. The source is a man aged 45-69 years who received an inactivated influenza vaccine. CDR3 DNA sequence: TGTGCCAGCAGCTTAGCGTCGGGGGGACTAGGTTCCTACCTTTACAATGAGCAGTTCTTC. Translating it yields CASSLASGGLGSYLYNEQFF.